Below, 12 T cell receptor beta chains from the same sample are listed, as sequenced in a study of blood T cell repertoires in COVID-19. Sequencing used immunoSEQ multiplex PCR; TCRdb keeps in-frame clones, though not all of them. The table records around 23,000 clones, roughly 91% of them present only once. The sample taken for sequencing was peripheral blood. These receptors all stem from a man aged 50-60 years with active COVID-19.

The chain recombines TRBV7-2 with TRBJ1-1, with D possibly TRBD1 on 5 matching bases. There are 12 residues in the CDR3. Germline values: CDR1 SGHTA, CDR2 FQGNSA. V was trimmed by 5 bases and J by 4 bases, leaving 8 bases between them. DNA for the CDR3: TGTGCCAGCAGCAGCAGGGTCACTGAAGCTTTCTTT. Protein: CASSSRVTEAFF.

This chain links TRBV18 with TRBJ2-1, with 14 bases aligning to TRBD2. V lost 2 bases to trimming and J lost 3 bases; unmatched junction nucleotides: 6. This CDR3 is 18 amino acids long. Germline V gene sequence: CDR1 KGHSH, CDR2 LQKENI. In DNA form, the CDR3 reads TGTGCCAGCTCACCAAAGGGACTAGCGGGAGCAGGCTACAATGAGCAGTTCTTC. Translation gives CASSPKGLAGAGYNEQFF.

The chain carries TRBV11-2 and TRBJ1-5; tentatively, D is TRBD1 (6 bases). The CDR3 spans 17 residues. The germline gives CDR1 SGHAT, CDR2 FQNNGV. V was clipped by 5 bases and J by 0 bases, with 17 bases between them. The CDR3 nucleotides read TGTGCCAGCAGCCTTAGGGGGGGAACACTTAGCAATCAGCCCCAGCATTTT. It is translated as CASSLRGGTLSNQPQHF.

For the CDR3, the DNA is TGCGCCAGCAGCCAAGAGGGGGGGGCCTATGGCTACACCTTC. Translated, it gives CASSQEGGAYGYTF. The rearrangement joins TRBV4-3 to TRBJ1-2; a weak D match, TRBD1 (6 bases). With 0 bases removed from V and 4 bases from J, the gap between germline ends came to 9 bases. Germline V CDR1 and CDR2: LGHNA, YSLEER. CDR3 size: 14 residues.

The V call is TRBV29-1, the J call TRBJ2-7, with 9 bases identical to TRBD1. Per the germline V gene, CDR1 is SQVTM and CDR2 is ANQGSEA. With 8 bases clipped from V and 5 bases from J, the junction kept 7 bases outside the gene matches. The CDR3 runs to 12 residues. The CDR3 region is CSSSGTGNEQYF. The CDR3 nucleotides are TGCAGCTCGTCCGGGACAGGGAACGAGCAGTACTTC.

The V call is TRBV27, the J call TRBJ1-1; a weak D match, TRBD1 (6 bases). V shed 5 bases and J shed 0 bases, with 19 bases lying between them. Germline V lookup: CDR1 MNHEY, CDR2 SMNVEV (reference sequence). This CDR3 region has 17 residues. The CDR3 is CASSTLQRGSMNTEAFF. The CDR3 bases are TGTGCCAGCAGTACTCTACAGAGGGGGAGTATGAACACTGAAGCTTTCTTT.

V and J are TRBV15 and TRBJ2-3, with a possible D match to TRBD2 (6 bases). Trimming cost V 1 base and J 1 base, with 12 bases left between them. There are 16 residues in the CDR3. The germline gives CDR1 LNHNV, CDR2 YYDKDF (reference sequence). CDR3 bases: TGTGCCACCAGCAGAGGCGGGGTTCGGGGCACAGATACGCAGTATTTT. It yields the protein CATSRGGVRGTDTQYF.

The chain links TRBV5-1 to TRBJ2-6; tentatively, D is TRBD2 (6 bases). The CDR3 runs 17 residues. V was trimmed by 0 bases and J by 3 bases, leaving 13 bases between them. Germline V CDR1 and CDR2: SGHRS, YFSETQ. The CDR3 coding sequence is TGCGCCAGCAGCTTGGCCTATCAGGGAGGTGGGGCCAACGTCCTGACTTTC. Translating it yields CASSLAYQGGGANVLTF. Based on the CDR3 plus reference TRBV5-1 and TRBJ2-6, the full variable domain is KAGVTQTPRYLIKTRGQQVTLSCSPISGHRSVSWYQQTPGQGLQFLFEYFSETQRNKGNFPGRFSGRQFSNSRSEMNVSTLELGDSALYLCASSLAYQGGGANVLTFGAGSRLTVL.

The chain is built from TRBV7-3 and TRBJ2-7, with a possible D match to TRBD1 (5 bases). CDR1 SGHTA and CDR2 FQGTGA come from the germline V gene. The CDR3 is made up of 14 amino acids. V was trimmed by 5 bases and J by 4 bases, leaving 15 bases between them. CDR3 residues: CASSPRLKGYEQYF. The CDR3, as DNA: TGTGCCAGCAGCCCAAGGTTGAAGGGGTACGAGCAGTACTTC.

The chain uses TRBV9 and TRBJ1-2, with D possibly matching TRBD1 (5 bases). The germline gives CDR1 SGDLS, CDR2 YYNGEE. The CDR3 spans 15 residues. Trimming stripped 2 bases from V and 9 bases from J, with 20 bases between. CDR3 coding DNA: TGTGCCAGCAGCGTGGAGTCAGGGCTTGACCCGAGCTACACCTTC. Translating it yields CASSVESGLDPSYTF.

This clone was observed a few times. The V call is TRBV11-2, the J call TRBJ2-1; D unresolved. Trimming took 3 bases from V and 8 from J, leaving 20 bases between them. Germline V gene data show CDR1 as SGHAT and CDR2 as FQNNGV. The CDR3 sequence is 16 residues long. The CDR3 sequence is CASSLVVAQIRHEQFF. Written as DNA, the CDR3 is TGTGCCAGCAGCTTGGTAGTCGCCCAAATTCGCCATGAGCAGTTCTTC.

The V call is TRBV7-6, the J call TRBJ2-5; D is perhaps TRBD1 (5 bases). The CDR3 extends over 15 amino acids. Per germline, CDR1 SGHVS and CDR2 FNYEAQ. V shed 3 bases and J shed 3 bases, with 14 bases lying between them. DNA for the CDR3: TGTGCCAGCAGCTTTACATACGCACAGGAAGAGACCCAGTACTTC. This sequence encodes CASSFTYAQEETQYF.